The 24 T cell receptor beta chains below all came from one sample that was sequenced in a study of blood T cell repertoires in COVID-19. The protocol was immunoSEQ multiplex PCR, while the TCRdb copy is restricted to in-frame clones and leaves out a portion. The sample lists roughly 130,000 clones, around 87% seen once, with 3% to 4.5% in the top ten. Sequencing was performed on peripheral blood. The receptors come from a woman aged 55-69 years with acute or convalescent COVID-19.

The CDR3 nucleotides are TGTGCCAGCAGCGGGACAGGTTTGGACAGGGACTACACCTTC. It yields the protein CASSGTGLDRDYTF. This chain uses TRBV9 with TRBJ1-2; 8 positions match TRBD1. Germline trimming cut 3 bases from V and 10 bases from J; bases unmatched to any gene: 11. The CDR3 has 14 amino acids. Germline CDR1 SGDLS, CDR2 YYNGEE.

This clone was detected only a few times. The V call is TRBV11-2, the J call TRBJ1-4; the D is unclear. The germline gives CDR1 SGHAT, CDR2 FQNNGV. The CDR3 has 14 amino acids. Deletions cut 3 bases from V and 3 bases from J, with 8 bases between. The CDR3 DNA is TGTGCCAGCAGCTTTAGCGGGGCTAATGAAAAACTGTTTTTT. Encoded protein: CASSFSGANEKLFF. The full variable domain, its missing parts supplied by reference TRBV11-2 and TRBJ1-4, is EAGVAQSPRYKIIEKRQSVAFWCNPISGHATLYWYQQILGQGPKLLIQFQNNGVVDDSQLPKDRFSAERLKGVDSTLKIQPAKLEDSAVYLCASSFSGANEKLFFGSGTQLSVL.

The V call is TRBV28, the J call TRBJ2-1; D might be TRBD2 (6 bases). Trimming took off 6 bases at V and 0 bases at J, with 15 bases between the two ends. The V gene's germline CDR1 is MDHEN and CDR2 SYDVKM. The CDR3 totals 16 residues. The CDR3 region is CASSQPGLLSYNEQFF. The CDR3 DNA reads as TGTGCCAGCAGCCAACCGGGACTCCTCTCCTACAATGAGCAGTTCTTC.

This chain links TRBV28 with TRBJ1-5, with D unresolved. Per germline, CDR1 MDHEN and CDR2 SYDVKM. V lost 3 bases and J lost 7, with 13 bases in between. CDR3 length: 14 amino acids. CDR3 sequence (DNA): TGTGCCAGCAGTTTGAGTCTTTACGGGCAGCCCCAGCATTTT. Protein sequence: CASSLSLYGQPQHF.

This chain connects TRBV5-1 to TRBJ1-1; no reliable D call. V gave up 5 bases and J gave up 11 bases, with 13 bases separating them. Germline V gene sequence: CDR1 SGHRS, CDR2 YFSETQ. CDR3 size: 11 residues. The CDR3: CASRSGSGAFF. In DNA, the CDR3 is TGCGCCAGCAGGTCGGGGAGCGGGGCTTTCTTT.

The gene calls are TRBV25-1 and TRBJ1-1, with 7 bases that match TRBD1. The length of the CDR3 is 16 residues. J lost 1 base, V lost 4 bases, and 9 bases had no gene match. CDR1 is MGHDK, CDR2 SYGVNS, per germline. CDR3 sequence: CASSAPPYRGNTEAFF. CDR3 coding DNA: TGTGCCAGCAGTGCCCCTCCTTACAGGGGGAACACTGAAGCTTTCTTT.

The chain uses TRBV7-8 and TRBJ2-2, with 9 bases identical to TRBD2. CDR1 and CDR2 (germline): SGHVS, FQNEAQ. V was clipped by 11 bases and J by 3 bases; unmatched bases: 10. There are 15 residues in the CDR3. DNA of the CDR3: TGTGCCTCCCGCCCCACTAGCGGGTACACCGGGGAGCTGTTTTTT. Translated, it gives CASRPTSGYTGELFF.

The rearrangement links TRBV28 to TRBJ1-5; the D gene is possibly TRBD1 (6 bases). V lost 8 bases and J lost 7, with 12 bases in between. The CDR3 has 12 amino acids. Per germline, CDR1 MDHEN and CDR2 SYDVKM. DNA of the CDR3: TGTGCCAGCGGACAGTTTAGCCAGCCCCAGCATTTT. Translated, it gives CASGQFSQPQHF.

The rearrangement joins TRBV6-6 to TRBJ2-1; 9 bases map to TRBD2. The germline CDR1 and CDR2 sequences are MNHNY and SVGAGI (reference sequence). V trimming: 5 bases; J trimming: 2 bases; junction bases outside the gene matches: 7. The CDR3 sequence is 16 residues long. The CDR3 protein is CASSPLSGGPYNEQFF. The CDR3 region has the DNA TGTGCCAGCAGTCCCCTTAGCGGGGGACCCTACAATGAGCAGTTCTTC.

V gene TRBV5-1 combines with J gene TRBJ2-3; 7 bases fit TRBD1. The V gene's germline CDR1 is SGHRS and CDR2 YFSETQ. The CDR3 covers 14 residues. Trimming removed 4 bases from V and 4 bases from J; junction bases left unmatched: 6. The DNA for the CDR3 is TGCGCCAGCAGCCTCGGACAGGATGCAGATACGCAGTATTTT. This sequence encodes CASSLGQDADTQYF.

The V gene is TRBV7-6, the J gene TRBJ2-1, with 9 bases identical to TRBD2. The CDR3 is 15 amino acids. The J segment lost 4 bases and the V segment lost 1 base, leaving 2 bases of the junction unmatched. Germline assignment: CDR1 SGHVS and CDR2 FNYEAQ. CDR3 region: CASSLDSGRYNEQFF. In DNA, the CDR3 is TGTGCCAGCAGCTTAGATAGCGGGAGATACAATGAGCAGTTCTTC.

The V gene is TRBV2, the J gene TRBJ1-1; TRBD1 aligns across 7 bases. CDR1 and CDR2 from the germline V gene are SNHLY and FYNNEI. The CDR3 is made up of 17 amino acids. Trimming at V came to 6 bases and at J to 0 bases, leaving 13 bases not matched to a gene. The CDR3 spells CASSDTWTGLLNTEAFF. The CDR3 DNA reads as TGTGCCAGCAGCGATACCTGGACAGGACTTTTGAACACTGAAGCTTTCTTT.

The V gene is TRBV5-1, the J gene TRBJ1-1; 7 nucleotides agree with TRBD1. The CDR3 covers 14 residues. Per germline, CDR1 SGHRS and CDR2 YFSETQ. Losses at the gene ends were 6 bases for V and 4 bases for J; bases not matched to a gene: 9. CDR3 nucleotides: TGCGCCAGCACCGCGACAGGGACCGCCACTGAAGCTTTCTTT. Translated: CASTATGTATEAFF.

The V call is TRBV28, the J call TRBJ2-7; 11 positions match TRBD2. Germline CDR1 and CDR2: MDHEN and SYDVKM. The CDR3 has 16 residues. The V segment lost 1 base and the J segment 3 bases; nucleotides outside the gene matches: 5. For the CDR3, the DNA is TGTGCCAGCAGTTTATCCGGCGGGACTAGCGGCTACGAGCAGTACTTC. It is translated as CASSLSGGTSGYEQYF.

The chain's CDR3 is CASSLYRDGGELFF. DNA of the CDR3: TGCGCCAGCAGCTTGTACAGGGATGGCGGGGAGCTGTTTTTT. The J gene is TRBJ2-2, the V gene TRBV5-1; D is perhaps TRBD1 (6 bases). CDR1 and CDR2 from the germline V gene are SGHRS and YFSETQ. The V end lost 1 base, the J end lost 7 bases, and 11 bases lay between the germline ends. CDR3 length: 14 residues. Filled out from reference TRBV5-1 and TRBJ2-2, the complete variable domain reads KAGVTQTPRYLIKTRGQQVTLSCSPISGHRSVSWYQQTPGQGLQFLFEYFSETQRNKGNFPGRFSGRQFSNSRSEMNVSTLELGDSALYLCASSLYRDGGELFFGEGSRLTVL.

The V call is TRBV6-4, the J call TRBJ1-1, with D uncertain. Looked up from germline, CDR1 is MRHNA and CDR2 is SNTAGT. Trimming pared 6 bases from V and 3 bases from J, leaving 11 bases between. This CDR3 region has 13 residues. The CDR3 spells CASSAKGDTEAFF. The DNA for the CDR3 is TGTGCCAGCAGCGCCAAGGGAGACACTGAAGCTTTCTTT.

V gene TRBV7-9 combines with J gene TRBJ1-2; tentative D call: TRBD1 (5 bases). The V and J ends lost 2 bases and 8 bases respectively, with 27 bases between them. Per the germline V gene, CDR1 is SEHNR and CDR2 is FQNEAQ (reference sequence). The CDR3 totals 18 residues. CDR3 protein: CASSLSLGGGDSVKGYTF. The CDR3, as DNA: TGTGCCAGCAGCTTATCCTTGGGTGGAGGGGACTCGGTGAAGGGCTACACCTTC.

The chain uses TRBV27 and TRBJ1-6; 9 bases are shared with TRBD1. The CDR3 loop spans 15 amino acids. Germline V CDR1 and CDR2: MNHEY, SMNVEV (reference sequence). Trimming took 6 bases from V and 10 from J; bases not matched to a gene: 10. The CDR3 reads CASRPGTGKGSPLHF. CDR3 coding DNA: TGTGCCAGCAGACCCGGGACAGGGAAAGGCTCACCCCTCCACTTT.

The CDR3 nucleotides are TGTGCCAGTAGAGCGGGGGAGAACTATGGCTACACCTTC. This sequence encodes CASRAGENYGYTF. This chain links TRBV19 with TRBJ1-2, with a weak D call TRBD1 (5 bases). CDR1 is LNHDA and CDR2 is SQIVND in the germline V gene (reference sequence). CDR3 size: 13 residues. V was cut by 6 bases and J by 2 bases, with 10 bases left in between.

The chain is built from TRBV28 and TRBJ1-1; no clear D gene. The ends were cut back, 6 bases at V and 7 bases at J, with 12 bases in the middle. The V gene's germline CDR1 is MDHEN and CDR2 SYDVKM. The CDR3 runs to 12 residues. The CDR3 nucleotides read TGTGCCAGCAGAATATGGGCCAGTGAAGCTTTCTTT. Amino acid sequence: CASRIWASEAFF.

This chain joins TRBV5-4 and TRBJ2-2; 9 nucleotides match TRBD1. The CDR3 consists of 15 residues. The ends lost 4 bases at V and 5 bases at J; junction bases unmatched: 6. CDR1 SGHNT and CDR2 YYREEE come from the germline V gene (reference sequence). The CDR3 region is CASSKDRGHTGELFF. As DNA, the CDR3 is TGTGCCAGCAGCAAGGACAGGGGTCATACCGGGGAGCTGTTTTTT. Full variable domain (rest looked up from reference TRBV5-4 and TRBJ2-2): ETGVTQSPTHLIKTRGQQVTLRCSSQSGHNTVSWYQQALGQGPQFIFQYYREEENGRGNFPPRFSGLQFPNYSSELNVNALELDDSALYLCASSKDRGHTGELFFGEGSRLTVL.

This clone was recorded once. The genes are TRBV5-1 and TRBJ1-2, with 8 bases matching TRBD1. The germline gives CDR1 SGHRS, CDR2 YFSETQ. There are 16 residues in the CDR3. V lost 5 bases and J lost 1; bases outside the gene matches: 10. In nucleotides, the CDR3 is TGCGCCAGCAGATCATCCGGGACAGGAGTTAACTATGGCTACACCTTC. Protein: CASRSSGTGVNYGYTF.

The chain has TRBV7-9 and TRBJ2-1; 16 nucleotides match TRBD2. CDR1 and CDR2 (germline): SEHNR, FQNEAQ (reference sequence). The CDR3 runs 17 residues. V was pared by 4 bases and J by 4 bases, with 4 bases of the junction left unmatched. DNA for the CDR3: TGTGCCAGCAGCTCGGGACTAGCGGGAGGGCCGTACAATGAGCAGTTCTTC. It yields the protein CASSSGLAGGPYNEQFF. Drawing the rest from reference TRBV7-9 and TRBJ2-1, the complete variable domain is DTGVSQNPRHKITKRGQNVTFRCDPISEHNRLYWYRQTLGQGPEFLTYFQNEAQLEKSRLLSDRFSAERPKGSFSTLEIQRTEQGDSAMYLCASSSGLAGGPYNEQFFGPGTRLTVL.

The J gene is TRBJ2-3, the V gene TRBV9, with 8 bases fitting TRBD1. The CDR3 loop spans 14 amino acids. Per germline, CDR1 SGDLS and CDR2 YYNGEE. V gave up 0 bases and J gave up 6 bases; unmatched junction bases: 3. The CDR3 DNA sequence: TGTGCCAGCAGCGTAGCGCGACAGGGGGATACGCAGTATTTT. Translated, it gives CASSVARQGDTQYF.